A single sample is the source of the 18 T cell receptor beta chains below, sequenced in a study of blood T cell repertoires in COVID-19. TCRdb keeps only in-frame clones here, not all; method: immunoSEQ multiplex PCR. The table has around 300,000 clones, roughly 85% seen once; the top ten hold approximately 12%. Material: peripheral blood. The source is a human donor in a cohort sampled during active COVID-19.

The DNA for the CDR3 is TGTGCCAGCAGCGTAGCTGCGGGGGCGCCCGGTGGTGGCTACACCTTC. Protein sequence: CASSVAAGAPGGGYTF. The chain recombines TRBV9 with TRBJ1-2; possibly TRBD1 for D (6 bases). This CDR3 comprises 16 residues. Trimming shortened V by 0 bases and J by 7 bases, and 19 bases separated the two germline ends. Germline values: CDR1 SGDLS, CDR2 YYNGEE.

This clone appeared a single time. At one boundary the junction diverges from the germline segment, which might be a read error. The sample contains more than one DNA sequence encoding this CDR3. This sequence joins TRBV6-1 and TRBJ2-3, with 15 bases fitting TRBD2. This CDR3 has 15 amino acids. In germline, CDR1 is MNHNS, CDR2 SASEGT. The CDR3: CASSEGLAGGDTQYF. Here the CDR3 DNA reads TGTGCCAGCAGCGAAGGACTAGCGGGGGGGGATACGCAGTATTTT.

This sequence joins TRBV19 and TRBJ1-1, with TRBD1 matching 8 bases. Germline V gene sequence: CDR1 LNHDA, CDR2 SQIVND (reference sequence). The CDR3 consists of 15 residues. The trim removed 6 bases at V and 0 bases at J, leaving 6 bases unmatched. Here the CDR3 reads CASRKTGGMNTEAFF. Written as DNA, the CDR3 is TGTGCCAGTAGAAAAACAGGGGGAATGAACACTGAAGCTTTCTTT.

The J gene is TRBJ1-4, the V gene TRBV28, with 8 bases that match TRBD1. V lost 6 bases and J lost 6; bases outside the gene matches: 9. CDR1 is MDHEN, CDR2 SYDVKM, per germline. The CDR3 has 15 residues. The CDR3 DNA follows: TGTGCCAGCAGGTTCTCCGGGACAGGCTATGAAAAACTGTTTTTT. Protein: CASRFSGTGYEKLFF.

The chain links TRBV27 to TRBJ2-7, with TRBD2 as a possible D gene (5 bases). Germline V gene lookup returns CDR1 MNHEY and CDR2 SMNVEV (reference sequence). V was pared by 7 bases and J by 3 bases, with 13 bases between. CDR3 length equals 13 residues. Written as DNA, the CDR3 is TGTGCCAGCAAGCCCCGAGGAGGCTACGAGCAGTACTTC. Translation: CASKPRGGYEQYF.

The chain combines TRBV19 with TRBJ1-2; D is possibly TRBD1 (5 bases). The V and J ends lost 3 bases and 2 bases respectively, with 13 bases between them. CDR1 LNHDA and CDR2 SQIVND come from the germline V gene (reference sequence). The CDR3 runs to 15 residues. The CDR3 here is CASSIGGYNNYGYTF. The CDR3 region has the DNA TGTGCCAGTAGTATCGGGGGATATAACAACTATGGCTACACCTTC.

The chain joins TRBV5-1 to TRBJ2-2; the match to TRBD1 covers 7 bases. This CDR3 is 15 amino acids long. Trimming cost V 0 bases and J 7 bases; bases outside gene matches: 6. The germline gives CDR1 SGHRS, CDR2 YFSETQ. The CDR3 region is CASSLEGGAGGELFF. CDR3 bases: TGCGCCAGCAGCTTGGAAGGGGGCGCGGGCGGGGAGCTGTTTTTT.

The chain is built from TRBV5-1 and TRBJ1-5; 9 bases match TRBD1. Germline CDR1 reads SGHRS; CDR2 reads YFSETQ. The J segment lost 4 bases and the V segment lost 2 bases, leaving 7 bases of the junction unmatched. CDR3 size: 16 residues. The CDR3 sequence: CASSFDGQGRNQPQHF. The CDR3 DNA is TGCGCCAGCAGCTTTGACGGACAGGGGAGGAATCAGCCCCAGCATTTT. Using reference TRBV5-1 and TRBJ1-5 for the parts outside the CDR3, the full variable domain is KAGVTQTPRYLIKTRGQQVTLSCSPISGHRSVSWYQQTPGQGLQFLFEYFSETQRNKGNFPGRFSGRQFSNSRSEMNVSTLELGDSALYLCASSFDGQGRNQPQHFGDGTRLSIL.

This chain uses TRBV5-1 with TRBJ2-1, with 7 positions matching TRBD2. CDR3 length: 15 amino acids. The germline V gene encodes CDR1 SGHRS and CDR2 YFSETQ. Unmatched junction bases numbered 5, after V lost 0 bases and J lost 5 bases. CDR3 coding DNA: TGCGCCAGCAGCTTGGTTGGACTAGAAAACAATGAGCAGTTCTTC. Translating gives CASSLVGLENNEQFF.

The chain employs TRBV28 and TRBJ2-7; tentatively, D is TRBD1 (6 bases). The CDR3 has 14 amino acids. With 6 bases removed from V and 0 bases from J, the gap between germline ends came to 12 bases. Per germline, CDR1 MDHEN and CDR2 SYDVKM. CDR3 region: CASRVQGRSYEQYF. In DNA, the CDR3 is TGTGCCAGCAGGGTACAGGGTCGCTCCTACGAGCAGTACTTC.

The V and J genes are TRBV6-6 and TRBJ1-1, with D perhaps matching TRBD1 (5 bases). The CDR3 length is 13 residues. The germline CDR1 and CDR2 sequences are MNHNY and SVGAGI (reference sequence). V was cut by 11 bases and J by 1 base, with 14 bases left in between. The CDR3 protein is CAGSRGRNTEAFF. In nucleotides, the CDR3 is TGTGCCGGATCCCGGGGGAGGAACACTGAAGCTTTCTTT.

The rearrangement links TRBV28 to TRBJ2-7; maybe TRBD2 (6 bases). This CDR3 has 14 amino acids. V lost 4 bases, J lost 0 bases, and 10 bases lay in between. Germline CDR1 reads MDHEN; CDR2 reads SYDVKM. The CDR3: CASSSRLVSYEQYF. The CDR3 region has the DNA TGTGCCAGCAGTTCCAGACTAGTCTCCTACGAGCAGTACTTC.

This sequence joins TRBV5-1 and TRBJ2-2; 7 bases map to TRBD1. Germline assignment: CDR1 SGHRS and CDR2 YFSETQ. The CDR3 is made up of 13 amino acids. With 7 bases clipped from V and 4 bases from J, the junction kept 4 bases outside the gene matches. The CDR3 DNA reads as TGCGCCAGCGGGCCAGGGGGCACCGGGGAGCTGTTTTTT. It translates to CASGPGGTGELFF.

The chain has TRBV2 and TRBJ2-2, with 8 bases aligning to TRBD1. Unmatched junction bases numbered 4, after V lost 4 bases and J lost 6 bases. Germline loops: CDR1 SNHLY, CDR2 FYNNEI. This CDR3 region has 14 residues. The CDR3 sequence: CASSVQGVSGELFF. The CDR3 DNA reads TGTGCCAGCAGTGTACAGGGGGTCTCCGGGGAGCTGTTTTTT.

The chain employs TRBV7-2 and TRBJ2-1, with TRBD2 identical over 9 bases. Germline assignment: CDR1 SGHTA and CDR2 FQGNSA. The junction had 11 bases not matched to a gene; V was cut back by 4 bases and J by 4 bases. CDR3 length equals 17 residues. CDR3 DNA sequence: TGTGCCAGCAGCTCACGACGGGGTAGCGGGGGATACAATGAGCAGTTCTTC. Translating it yields CASSSRRGSGGYNEQFF.

The chain uses TRBV19 and TRBJ2-2; 10 bases fit TRBD2. CDR1 and CDR2 (germline): LNHDA, SQIVND (reference sequence). This CDR3 spans 18 amino acids. J gave up 2 bases and V 0 bases, and 6 bases lay outside the gene matches. CDR3 loop: CASSIELAGLINTGELFF. CDR3 in DNA: TGTGCCAGTAGTATAGAACTAGCGGGACTCATTAACACCGGGGAGCTGTTTTTT.

This chain links TRBV5-4 with TRBJ2-7; TRBD1 might be the D (6 bases). Germline loops: CDR1 SGHNT, CDR2 YYREEE (reference sequence). CDR3 length equals 13 residues. Deletions cut 4 bases from V and 3 bases from J, with 11 bases between. Here the CDR3 DNA reads TGTGCCAGCAGCCCGTTACAGGGCTACGAGCAGTACTTC. This translates into CASSPLQGYEQYF.

DNA of the CDR3: TGCGCCAGCAGCTTGGCATCGACTAGTCTCTACGAGCAGTACTTC. It yields the protein CASSLASTSLYEQYF. V gene TRBV5-1 combines with J gene TRBJ2-7; a possible D gene is TRBD2 (6 bases). Trimming pared 0 bases from V and 3 bases from J, leaving 13 bases between. The germline V gene has CDR1 SGHRS and CDR2 YFSETQ. There are 15 residues in the CDR3.